These 18 T cell receptor beta chains share one sample of origin, sequenced in a study of blood T cell repertoires in COVID-19. Clones were sequenced by immunoSEQ multiplex PCR, and TCRdb holds only the in-frame ones, with some missing. The table shows roughly 300,000 clones, with roughly 92% occurring only once. The material sequenced was peripheral blood. The receptors come from a woman aged 25 to 39 with COVID-19, enrolled during active disease.

The rearrangement uses TRBV7-2 and TRBJ2-1, with 12 bases fitting TRBD2. Germline loops: CDR1 SGHTA, CDR2 FQGNSA. The CDR3 covers 16 residues. The ends lost 1 base at V and 8 bases at J; junction bases unmatched: 6. The CDR3 reads CASSLERTSGIDEQFF. CDR3 nucleotide sequence: TGTGCCAGCAGCTTAGAAAGGACTAGCGGGATCGATGAGCAGTTCTTC.

This clone was observed a handful of times. The chain recombines TRBV5-1 with TRBJ1-6; tentatively, D is TRBD1 (5 bases). The CDR3 spans 13 residues. V shed 4 bases and J shed 8 bases, with 10 bases lying between them. Per germline, CDR1 SGHRS and CDR2 YFSETQ. As DNA, the CDR3 is TGCGCCAGCAGCGGATCGGGGGATTCACCCCTCCACTTT. It is translated as CASSGSGDSPLHF.

The chain recombines TRBV19 with TRBJ1-5, with D perhaps matching TRBD1 (5 bases). Trimming took off 3 bases at V and 2 bases at J, with 14 bases between the two ends. Germline values: CDR1 LNHDA, CDR2 SQIVND (reference sequence). The CDR3 runs to 16 residues. For the CDR3, the DNA is TGTGCCAGTAGTATTTCGGGGGGAGTTGGCAATCAGCCCCAGCATTTT. It yields the protein CASSISGGVGNQPQHF.

This clone was picked up one time. This chain uses TRBV29-1 with TRBJ1-1; 8 nucleotides match TRBD1. Germline CDR1 SQVTM, CDR2 ANQGSEA. The length of the CDR3 is 13 residues. V shed 7 bases and J 5 bases; nucleotides not matched to a gene: 9. In nucleotides, the CDR3 is TGCAGCGCTCAGGGGGCGCAGGGGACTGAAGCTTTCTTT. This encodes CSAQGAQGTEAFF. Full variable domain (rest looked up from reference TRBV29-1 and TRBJ1-1): SAVISQKPSRDICQRGTSLTIQCQVDSQVTMMFWYRQQPGQSLTLIATANQGSEATYESGFVIDKFPISRPNLTFSTLTVSNMSPEDSSIYLCSAQGAQGTEAFFGQGTRLTVV.

A few counts support this clone. The chain employs TRBV2 and TRBJ1-4; D is possibly TRBD1 (5 bases). CDR3 length: 15 residues. The germline V gene encodes CDR1 SNHLY and CDR2 FYNNEI. Trimming stripped 2 bases from V and 7 bases from J, with 14 bases between. The DNA of the CDR3 is TGTGCCAGCAGTGAATGGGCAGGGTCTATTGAAAAACTGTTTTTT. It specifies CASSEWAGSIEKLFF.

The chain links TRBV6-5 to TRBJ1-5; D might be TRBD1 (6 bases). Germline CDR1 and CDR2: MNHEY and SVGAGI. The V end lost 6 bases, the J end lost 4 bases, and 10 bases lay between the germline ends. There are 13 residues in the CDR3. The CDR3 DNA sequence: TGTGCCAGCAGAAGGACAGAAAATCAGCCCCAGCATTTT. Translated: CASRRTENQPQHF.

The chain recombines TRBV7-9 with TRBJ2-7; D is uncertain. Germline assignment: CDR1 SEHNR and CDR2 FQNEAQ (reference sequence). The CDR3 is 14 amino acids. Trimming pared 1 base from V and 2 bases from J, leaving 9 bases between. The CDR3 DNA sequence: TGTGCCAGCAGCTTAGGCGGCAGAACCTACGAGCAGTACTTC. Its protein is CASSLGGRTYEQYF. The whole variable domain, filled in from reference TRBV7-9 and TRBJ2-7, reads DTGVSQNPRHKITKRGQNVTFRCDPISEHNRLYWYRQTLGQGPEFLTYFQNEAQLEKSRLLSDRFSAERPKGSFSTLEIQRTEQGDSAMYLCASSLGGRTYEQYFGPGTRLTVT.

In its sample, this clone was seen once. CDR3 loop: CSVAQDYNEQFF. DNA of the CDR3: TGCAGCGTTGCCCAGGACTACAATGAGCAGTTCTTC. This chain connects TRBV29-1 to TRBJ2-1; no definite D call. The CDR3 runs to 12 residues. CDR1 is SQVTM and CDR2 is ANQGSEA in the germline V gene. Trimming cost V 4 bases and J 3 bases, with 7 bases left between them.

This chain connects TRBV4-1 to TRBJ1-5; no clear D gene. Between the trimmed V and J ends, which lost 1 base and 2 bases, there was a span of 15 bases. The CDR3 is 17 amino acids. Germline V gene lookup returns CDR1 MGHRA and CDR2 YSYEKL. CDR3: CASSQVLARGGNQPQHF. CDR3 coding DNA: TGCGCCAGCAGCCAAGTTCTCGCCCGAGGAGGCAATCAGCCCCAGCATTTT.

The rearrangement joins TRBV30 to TRBJ2-7; D perhaps matches TRBD1 (6 bases). This CDR3 is built from 13 residues. V was cut by 4 bases and J by 3 bases, with 13 bases left in between. CDR1 is GTSNPN, CDR2 SVGIG, per germline (reference sequence). In DNA form, the CDR3 reads TGTGCCTGGAAAAGGGGACACTTCTACGAGCAGTACTTC. Its translation is CAWKRGHFYEQYF.

This sequence joins TRBV7-8 and TRBJ1-1; TRBD1 agrees at 9 bases. CDR3 length: 15 amino acids. V dropped 6 bases and J dropped 1; count of bases not matched to a gene: 6. Germline V gene data show CDR1 as SGHVS and CDR2 as FQNEAQ. As DNA, the CDR3 is TGTGCCAGCAGGCCGCCACAGGGGGCGAACACTGAAGCTTTCTTT. Protein product: CASRPPQGANTEAFF.

The chain is built from TRBV27 and TRBJ1-2; TRBD1 is a possible D gene (5 bases). Germline V gives CDR1 MNHEY, CDR2 SMNVEV (reference sequence). V dropped 2 bases and J dropped 7 bases, with 11 bases sitting between them. CDR3 size: 13 residues. The CDR3 nucleotides read TGTGCCAGCAGTTTACGCAGGGAAGGTGGCTACACCTTC. Its translation is CASSLRREGGYTF.

CDR3 in amino acids: CASSYREQNYGYTF. Here the CDR3 DNA reads TGTGCCAGCAGTTACCGGGAACAGAACTATGGCTACACCTTC. The chain has TRBV6-5 and TRBJ1-2, with unresolved D. The CDR3 spans 14 residues. The V and J ends lost 2 bases and 2 bases respectively, with 9 bases between them. Germline values: CDR1 MNHEY, CDR2 SVGAGI.

The J gene is TRBJ2-2, the V gene TRBV5-1; tentatively, D is TRBD2 (5 bases). The CDR3 sequence is 14 residues long. Germline V gene data show CDR1 as SGHRS and CDR2 as YFSETQ. The ends were cut back, 1 base at V and 3 bases at J, with 7 bases in the middle. The CDR3 nucleotides are TGCGCCAGCAGCTTGCGGGGAGACACCGGGGAGCTGTTTTTT. Translating it yields CASSLRGDTGELFF.

The rearrangement links TRBV29-1 to TRBJ2-3, with D perhaps matching TRBD2 (6 bases). The CDR3 extends over 12 amino acids. Trimming removed 7 bases from V and 6 bases from J, with 14 bases in between. Germline CDR1 SQVTM, CDR2 ANQGSEA. CDR3 DNA: TGCAGCGCCGAGGGACTCGGGGATACGCAGTATTTT. This encodes CSAEGLGDTQYF.

The chain carries TRBV19 and TRBJ2-2; possible D gene TRBD2, 6 bases. CDR3 length equals 17 residues. In germline, CDR1 is LNHDA, CDR2 SQIVND (reference sequence). V lost 3 bases to trimming and J lost 1 base, with 15 bases between them. The DNA for the CDR3 is TGTGCCAGTAGTATCCCACGAGGGAGGAAGAACACCGGGGAGCTGTTTTTT. It specifies CASSIPRGRKNTGELFF.

The chain couples TRBV7-9 to TRBJ1-3; 10 nucleotides agree with TRBD1. CDR1 SEHNR and CDR2 FQNEAQ come from the germline V gene (reference sequence). The ends lost 2 bases at V and 0 bases at J; junction bases unmatched: 7. CDR3 length equals 18 residues. CDR3 nucleotides: TGTGCCAGCAGCTTAAAACCGGGACAGGGGTTCTCTGGAAACACCATATATTTT. It encodes CASSLKPGQGFSGNTIYF.

The chain employs TRBV19 and TRBJ2-2; D not resolved. Germline CDR1 LNHDA, CDR2 SQIVND (reference sequence). V was trimmed by 6 bases and J by 2 bases, leaving 19 bases between them. The CDR3 has 17 amino acids. In DNA form, the CDR3 reads TGTGCCAGTAGCAACTCGAGGTCTCAACCTAACACCGGGGAGCTGTTTTTT. As protein: CASSNSRSQPNTGELFF.